This paragraph covers one T cell receptor (beta chain) sequence. The record originates from a study of cytomegalovirus exposure and HLA in healthy donors. In the PCR, 60 Vbeta and 13 Jbeta primers were used. Sequencing used immunoSEQ multiplex PCR; TCRdb keeps in-frame clones, though not all of them. This sample lists fewer than 85,000 clones; its ten largest clones have approximately 3.6%. The CDR3 totals 17 residues. Looked up from germline, CDR1 is SGDLS and CDR2 is YYNGEE. V dropped 0 bases and J dropped 4; count of bases not matched to a gene: 5. The sequenced material came from PBMCs. The TCR comes from a female donor in good health and CMV-seropositive. The genes are TRBV9 and TRBJ2-1; 12 bases are a match to TRBD2. CDR3 sequence: CASSVGSGLAGYNEQFF. In nucleotides, the CDR3 is TGTGCCAGCAGCGTAGGGTCTGGACTAGCGGGGTACAATGAGCAGTTCTTC. Together with reference TRBV9 and TRBJ2-1, the CDR3 gives the full variable domain: DSGVTQTPKHLITATGQRVTLRCSPRSGDLSVYWYQQSLDQGLQFLIQYYNGEERAKGNILERFSAQQFPDLHSELNLSSLELGDSALYFCASSVGSGLAGYNEQFFGPGTRLTVL.